This TCR beta chain was identified in a study of cytotoxic CD8 clonotypes in ibrutinib-treated CLL. About the research overall: The response samples were taken once patients had been treated for a median of around twelve months, range 6 to 36.

The CDR3 length is 14 residues. CDR1 and CDR2 (germline): SGHRS, YFSETQ. Trimming cost V 0 bases and J 1 base, with 6 bases left between them. Study conclusions and caveats: A rise in clonality was seen at ibrutinib response, and a fall back toward baseline was seen at progression. Sampling times, which were not matched between the groups, differed between sustained-remission patients and progressing patients. Baseline clonality was higher than in age-matched healthy donors and moved in step with circulating CD8+ T-cell counts.

This clone appeared a few times. Its cognate antigen is unknown. Generated by immunoSEQ multiplex PCR, the TCRdb table keeps only in-frame clones and is missing some. The sample lists about 32,000 clones; 71% were seen once. The material sequenced was PBMCs, taken at disease progression, from a patient treated with ibrutinib. The chain employs TRBV5-1 and TRBJ2-3; no definite D call. This clonotype was obtained from a human donor with chronic lymphocytic leukemia. CDR3 DNA sequence: TGCGCCAGCAGCTTGGGGGTGGGCACAGATACGCAGTATTTT. Protein sequence: CASSLGVGTDTQYF. Supplemented by reference TRBV5-1 and TRBJ2-3, the full variable domain reads KAGVTQTPRYLIKTRGQQVTLSCSPISGHRSVSWYQQTPGQGLQFLFEYFSETQRNKGNFPGRFSGRQFSNSRSEMNVSTLELGDSALYLCASSLGVGTDTQYFGPGTRLTVL.